This T cell receptor (beta chain) was identified during a study of T cell responses to AZD1222 COVID-19 vaccine. Findings of the study overall: The study identified only five or six AZD1222 recipients as seropositive at baseline. Spike regions recognized by vaccine-associated CD4 TCRs spanned the protein, led by 160-218 and 743-854.

CDR3 length equals 16 residues. Germline V gene sequence: CDR1 LGHNA, CDR2 YSLEER. V was shortened by 1 base and J by 4 bases, with 14 bases between the two germline ends. On this clone: Its antigen is unidentified.

This table comes from immunoSEQ multiplex PCR, and its TCRdb copy is limited to in-frame clones, with some not included. The sample has some 130,000 clones, about 90% seen once; the top ten hold over 1.5%. This sample comprised peripheral blood, obtained on day 0 of AZD1222 vaccination. This sequence was found in an adult in good health. This chain joins TRBV4-3 and TRBJ2-1; a weak D match, TRBD1 (6 bases). The CDR3: CASSQGLQGPYNEQFF. DNA for the CDR3: TGCGCCAGCAGCCAAGGGTTGCAGGGGCCTTACAATGAGCAGTTCTTC.